These 11 T cell receptor beta chains originate from one sample sequenced in a study of blood T cells in healthy people across ages. Primers used in a second PCR of roughly 7 to 11 cycles were a sample-barcoded 5' primer and a J-beta primer mix. One entry per CDR3 protein, called by TCRdb with MiXCR from the 5' RACE reads. Of some 730,000 distinct CDR3 sequences listed, about 24% were seen once; the top ten hold about 20%. Sequences were obtained from blood. The receptors originated from an older man in good health.

Concerning this clonotype: Germline and junction disagree at one end, which may indicate a read error. The gene calls are TRBV12-3 or TRBV12-4 and TRBJ1-2; no clear D gene. There are 14 residues in the CDR3. The CDR3 DNA is TGTGCCAGCAGTTTAAATATCGGTGTTGGGGTCAGAATCTTC. This codes for CASSLNIGVGVRIF.

This clonotype was counted between two and nine times. The chain couples TRBV7-9 to TRBJ1-1; 8 bases align to TRBD1. V was clipped by 1 base and J by 10 bases; unmatched bases: 5. The germline gives CDR1 SEHNR, CDR2 FQNEAQ (reference sequence). The CDR3 contains 13 residues. The CDR3 bases are TGTGCCAGCAGCTTAGTCGGACAGGGTGCAGCTTTCTTT. Encoded protein: CASSLVGQGAAFF.

This chain links TRBV12-3 or TRBV12-4 with TRBJ2-7, with 9 bases lining up with TRBD2. With the DNA end fitting TRBJ2-5 better, the J assignment may be wrong. The CDR3 runs 18 residues. CDR3 DNA: TGTGCCAGCAGTGGGGGACTCGAGGGACTAGCCGGCCAAGAGACCCAGTACTTC. Amino acid sequence: CASSGGLEGLAGQETQYF.

This clonotype appeared a few times. This chain links TRBV15 with TRBJ2-1; D may be TRBD2 (6 bases). CDR3 length equals 17 residues. The V end was cut by 1 base, the J end by 7 bases, with 20 bases between. Germline CDR1 and CDR2: LNHNV and YYDKDF (reference sequence). For the CDR3, the DNA is TGTGCCACCAGCAGAGTCTCGGGCCAGGGAGGTAGGAATGAGCAGTTCTTC. Protein: CATSRVSGQGGRNEQFF.

The chain recombines TRBV6-2 or TRBV6-3 with TRBJ2-4; tentatively, D is TRBD1 (6 bases). The CDR3 length is 13 residues. Between the trimmed V and J ends, which lost 7 bases and 8 bases, there was a span of 15 bases. Germline V lookup: CDR1 MNHEY, CDR2 SVGEGT. This chain's CDR3 is CASTDSFWDIQYF. The CDR3 bases are TGTGCCAGCACGGACAGCTTCTGGGACATTCAGTACTTC.

The CDR3 reads CSAYGTGAGNTIYF. The CDR3 bases are TGCAGTGCTTATGGGACAGGGGCTGGAAACACCATATATTTT. V usage is TRBV20-1 and J usage is TRBJ1-3; 10 positions agree with TRBD1. In germline, CDR1 is DFQATT, CDR2 SNEGSKA (reference sequence). The V gene end was trimmed by 5 bases and the J gene end by 2 bases; junction bases not matched to a gene: 3. This CDR3 has 14 residues.

This clonotype was counted a few times. The V and J genes are TRBV7-6 and TRBJ1-1; D may be TRBD1 (5 bases). Germline V gene sequence: CDR1 SGHVS, CDR2 FNYEAQ. V was trimmed by 5 bases and J by 3 bases, leaving 16 bases between them. The CDR3 totals 15 residues. CDR3 nucleotide sequence: TGTGCCAGCAGCGGGTCGGGGGGTTCGGACACTGAAGCTTTCTTT. Translation gives CASSGSGGSDTEAFF.

This chain joins TRBV5-1 and TRBJ2-1, with 7 nucleotides matching TRBD2. The CDR3 contains 14 residues. V shed 6 bases, J shed 3 bases, and the junction held 6 bases outside the gene matches. Germline assignment: CDR1 SGHRS and CDR2 YFSETQ. CDR3 protein: CASISGGIYNEQFF. As DNA, the CDR3 is TGCGCCAGCATCTCCGGGGGGATCTACAATGAGCAGTTCTTC. The variable domain in full, with the rest retrieved from reference TRBV5-1 and TRBJ2-1, is KAGVTQTPRYLIKTRGQQVTLSCSPISGHRSVSWYQQTPGQGLQFLFEYFSETQRNKGNFPGRFSGRQFSNSRSEMNVSTLELGDSALYLCASISGGIYNEQFFGPGTRLTVL.

The sample holds a few counts of this clonotype. The chain combines TRBV7-2 with TRBJ2-5, with D possibly called TRBD1 or TRBD2 (5 bases each). The better agreement between TRBJ2-7 and the DNA end casts doubt on the J call. The CDR3 has 14 amino acids. Germline CDR1 reads SGHTA; CDR2 reads FQGNSA. As DNA, the CDR3 is TGTGCCAGCGCCCCCCAGGGAGCCTCCTACGAGCAGTACTTC. This translates into CASAPQGASYEQYF.

This clonotype showed up just a few times. V usage is TRBV6-5 and J usage is TRBJ2-3; a weak D match, TRBD2 (6 bases). This CDR3 comprises 14 residues. Germline-derived CDR1 and CDR2 are MNHEY and SVGAGI. Deletions cut 5 bases from V and 5 bases from J, with 14 bases between. The CDR3 region has the DNA TGTGCCAGCAGTCCACTGGGGACTCGAGATACGCAGTATTTT. As protein: CASSPLGTRDTQYF.

The chain employs TRBV12-3 or TRBV12-4 and TRBJ1-4; tentative D call: TRBD1 (6 bases). V lost 5 bases to trimming and J lost 5 bases, with 9 bases between them. The length of the CDR3 is 13 residues. The CDR3 spells CASSIGQNEKLFF. CDR3 nucleotide sequence: TGTGCCAGCAGTATAGGACAGAATGAAAAACTGTTTTTT.